The 27 T cell receptor beta chains presented below share a single source sample, sequenced in a study of blood T cell repertoires in COVID-19. Here immunoSEQ multiplex PCR was the method, and the copy in TCRdb shows in-frame clones only, minus some. The data contain about 170,000 clones, 84% of them singletons. The sequencing input was peripheral blood. Every receptor here comes from an older man with active or convalescent COVID-19.

The chain joins TRBV5-1 to TRBJ2-3; TRBD2 matches 12 bases. V shed 2 bases, J shed 3 bases, and the junction held 7 bases outside the gene matches. Per the germline V gene, CDR1 is SGHRS and CDR2 is YFSETQ. The CDR3 is made up of 17 amino acids. The CDR3: CASSLRLAGGMTDTQYF. CDR3 DNA: TGCGCCAGCAGCTTAAGGCTAGCGGGAGGGATGACAGATACGCAGTATTTT.

The rearrangement links TRBV15 to TRBJ2-3, with a weak D call TRBD1 (6 bases). V lost 0 bases to trimming and J lost 4 bases, with 14 bases between them. Germline V gene sequence: CDR1 LNHNV, CDR2 YYDKDF (reference sequence). The CDR3 has 16 residues. DNA of the CDR3: TGTGCCACCAGCAGAGATGGTGGGGGCCTCGCAGATACGCAGTATTTT. Translating it yields CATSRDGGGLADTQYF.

The chain employs TRBV5-1 and TRBJ2-2, with D possibly matching TRBD1 (6 bases). Trimming removed 3 bases from V and 7 bases from J, with 10 bases in between. Per germline, CDR1 SGHRS and CDR2 YFSETQ. The CDR3 consists of 13 residues. CDR3 bases: TGCGCCAGCAGCTCCCAACAGGGCGGGGAGCTGTTTTTT. Translating gives CASSSQQGGELFF.

The V call is TRBV25-1, the J call TRBJ2-2; 8 bases align to TRBD1. This CDR3 comprises 15 residues. The germline V gene has CDR1 MGHDK and CDR2 SYGVNS. With V trimmed by 4 bases and J by 5 bases, 6 bases remained unmatched. DNA for the CDR3: TGTGCCAGCAGTGGGCACAGGGGGTGGACCGGGGAGCTGTTTTTT. This codes for CASSGHRGWTGELFF.

The chain joins TRBV15 to TRBJ1-2; tentative D call: TRBD1 (5 bases). Germline loops: CDR1 LNHNV, CDR2 YYDKDF (reference sequence). V dropped 0 bases and J dropped 8 bases, with 10 bases sitting between them. There are 13 residues in the CDR3. CDR3 sequence reads: CATSREGTKGYTF. Here the CDR3 DNA reads TGTGCCACCAGCAGAGAAGGGACTAAAGGCTACACCTTC.

V usage is TRBV24-1 and J usage is TRBJ2-2, with 10 bases matching TRBD1. This CDR3 is built from 15 residues. With 7 bases clipped from V and 3 bases from J, the junction kept 4 bases outside the gene matches. Germline CDR1 and CDR2: KGHDR and SFDVKD. The CDR3 DNA sequence: TGTGCCACCAGGCCCGGGACAGGGGACACCGGGGAGCTGTTTTTT. This codes for CATRPGTGDTGELFF.

The chain has TRBV5-1 and TRBJ2-2; D may be TRBD1 (6 bases). This CDR3 has 16 amino acids. CDR1 and CDR2 from the germline V gene are SGHRS and YFSETQ. V was trimmed by 3 bases and J by 0 bases, leaving 12 bases between them. The CDR3 reads CASSSLTGSNTGELFF. The DNA for the CDR3 is TGCGCCAGCAGCTCCCTGACAGGATCGAACACCGGGGAGCTGTTTTTT.

This clone was seen a few times. V usage is TRBV4-1 and J usage is TRBJ2-1; TRBD2 aligns across 8 bases. CDR3 length: 15 amino acids. The germline V gene has CDR1 MGHRA and CDR2 YSYEKL. V shed 4 bases and J 8 bases; nucleotides not matched to a gene: 10. The CDR3 region is CASSLPTSVHYEQFF. The DNA for the CDR3 is TGCGCCAGCAGCCTACCGACTAGCGTGCACTATGAGCAGTTCTTC.

The chain combines TRBV18 with TRBJ2-7; D is perhaps TRBD1 (5 bases). Trimming removed 0 bases at V and 0 bases at J, with 6 bases between. The CDR3 has 14 amino acids. Germline V gene data show CDR1 as KGHSH and CDR2 as LQKENI. The CDR3 loop reads CASSPPQASYEQYF. As DNA, the CDR3 is TGTGCCAGCTCACCACCACAGGCCTCCTACGAGCAGTACTTC.

The chain joins TRBV5-4 to TRBJ1-1, with D maybe TRBD1 (6 bases). V dropped 2 bases and J dropped 8 bases, with 10 bases sitting between them. The germline gives CDR1 SGHNT, CDR2 YYREEE (reference sequence). The CDR3 sequence is 12 residues long. Here the CDR3 DNA reads TGTGCCAGCAGCTTCAGGGGAGCCGAAGCTTTCTTT. The encoded protein is CASSFRGAEAFF.

The chain has TRBV5-1 and TRBJ1-1; D possibly corresponds to TRBD1 (6 bases). The V gene's germline CDR1 is SGHRS and CDR2 YFSETQ. The V end lost 9 bases, the J end lost 0 bases, and 15 bases lay between the germline ends. The CDR3 is made up of 14 amino acids. The CDR3 is CATGEGVLNTEAFF. The CDR3, as DNA: TGCGCCACTGGAGAGGGGGTTCTGAACACTGAAGCTTTCTTT.

The chain employs TRBV28 and TRBJ1-4; TRBD1 agrees at 9 bases. Germline assignment: CDR1 MDHEN and CDR2 SYDVKM. V dropped 5 bases and J dropped 8; count of bases not matched to a gene: 9. The CDR3 loop spans 15 amino acids. CDR3 in amino acids: CASSTSGQGREKLFF. The CDR3 DNA sequence: TGTGCCAGCAGTACTTCCGGACAGGGGCGCGAAAAACTGTTTTTT. Based on the CDR3 plus reference TRBV28 and TRBJ1-4, the full variable domain is DVKVTQSSRYLVKRTGEKVFLECVQDMDHENMFWYRQDPGLGLRLIYFSYDVKMKEKGDIPEGYSVSREKKERFSLILESASTNQTSMYLCASSTSGQGREKLFFGSGTQLSVL.

This chain joins TRBV7-9 and TRBJ1-3; D unclear. The V gene's germline CDR1 is SEHNR and CDR2 FQNEAQ (reference sequence). V lost 9 bases, J lost 0 bases, and 12 bases lay in between. The length of the CDR3 is 14 residues. CDR3 sequence: CASSTYPSGNTIYF. Written as DNA, the CDR3 is TGTGCCAGTTCCACCTATCCCTCTGGAAACACCATATATTTT.

V is TRBV19 and J is TRBJ2-2, with TRBD2 identical over 7 bases. Trimming at V came to 4 bases and at J to 3 bases, leaving 5 bases not matched to a gene. CDR1 and CDR2 (germline): LNHDA, SQIVND (reference sequence). The CDR3 is made up of 15 amino acids. CDR3 residues: CASSRGSGYTGELFF. As DNA, the CDR3 is TGTGCCAGTAGTAGAGGTAGCGGGTACACCGGGGAGCTGTTTTTT.

This clone has more than one count but fewer than ten. This chain uses TRBV6-6 with TRBJ2-7; no clear D gene. Trimming took off 4 bases at V and 3 bases at J, with 10 bases between the two ends. The germline V gene has CDR1 MNHNY and CDR2 SVGAGI (reference sequence). The CDR3 is made up of 13 amino acids. CDR3: CASSFGTSYEQYF. The CDR3 DNA sequence: TGTGCCAGCAGTTTTGGCACCAGCTACGAGCAGTACTTC.

V usage is TRBV7-3 and J usage is TRBJ1-2, with 8 bases lining up with TRBD1. After removal of 4 bases from V and 4 bases from J, the junction contained 8 bases not matched to a gene. The germline V gene has CDR1 SGHTA and CDR2 FQGTGA. The CDR3 is made up of 15 amino acids. The CDR3 DNA reads TGTGCCAGCAGCTCCCGACAGGGGACAGGCTATGGCTACACCTTC. Translated, it gives CASSSRQGTGYGYTF.

This chain uses TRBV6-5 with TRBJ1-5; 9 bases are a match to TRBD1. Losses at the gene ends were 4 bases for V and 6 bases for J; bases not matched to a gene: 4. Germline assignment: CDR1 MNHEY and CDR2 SVGAGI. The CDR3 covers 14 residues. CDR3 amino acids: CASSSGQGSQPQHF. The CDR3 DNA reads TGTGCCAGCAGTTCGGGACAGGGCTCTCAGCCCCAGCATTTT.

V usage is TRBV7-2 and J usage is TRBJ1-5, with D possibly matching TRBD1 (6 bases). Germline CDR1 is SGHTA and CDR2 is FQGNSA. The CDR3 consists of 15 residues. The V end was cut by 6 bases, the J end by 3 bases, with 15 bases between. The CDR3 DNA is TGTGCCAGCAGGCTGTCAGGACAGACCAATCAGCCCCAGCATTTT. As protein: CASRLSGQTNQPQHF.

Concerning this clone: Its ends do not fully match the called genes, so a read error is possible. This chain links TRBV20-1 with TRBJ2-7; 7 nucleotides line up with TRBD1. The germline gives CDR1 DFQATT, CDR2 SNEGSKA (reference sequence). The CDR3 extends over 11 amino acids. CDR3 region: CSADRDYEQYF. CDR3 nucleotides: TGTAGTGCTGACAGGGACTACGAGCAGTACTTC.

This rearrangement joins TRBV18 to TRBJ2-7, with TRBD1 matching 8 bases. V shed 3 bases and J 2 bases; nucleotides not matched to a gene: 3. The CDR3 contains 14 residues. Germline V gives CDR1 KGHSH, CDR2 LQKENI. The CDR3 coding sequence is TGTGCCAGCTCACCTACAGGGGGGCCCTACGAGCAGTACTTC. This gives the protein CASSPTGGPYEQYF.

The J gene is TRBJ2-1, the V gene TRBV7-2; no clear D gene. Germline V CDR1 and CDR2: SGHTA, FQGNSA. The CDR3 extends over 11 amino acids. V gave up 3 bases and J gave up 13 bases, with 10 bases separating them. In nucleotides, the CDR3 is TGTGCCAGCAGCTTGTCTGCTAGTCAGTTCTTC. Protein: CASSLSASQFF. Complete variable domain (other parts from reference TRBV7-2 and TRBJ2-1): GAGVSQSPSNKVTEKGKDVELRCDPISGHTALYWYRQSLGQGLEFLIYFQGNSAPDKSGLPSDRFSAERTGGSVSTLTIQRTQQEDSAVYLCASSLSASQFFGPGTRLTVL.

The chain carries TRBV12-5 and TRBJ1-5; 8 bases agree with TRBD1. The CDR3 is 15 amino acids. Germline V gene data show CDR1 as LGHNT and CDR2 as FRNRAP. Losses at the gene ends were 6 bases for V and 7 bases for J; bases not matched to a gene: 11. CDR3 loop: CASGTSGGKAQPQHF. DNA for the CDR3: TGTGCTAGTGGAACTTCAGGGGGCAAGGCGCAGCCCCAGCATTTT.

The V call is TRBV6-5, the J call TRBJ1-2; D gene ambiguous. Germline CDR1 and CDR2: MNHEY and SVGAGI. Trimming cost V 4 bases and J 2 bases, with 8 bases left between them. This CDR3 has 13 residues. CDR3 amino acids: CASSFGLNYGYTF. CDR3 DNA: TGTGCCAGCAGTTTTGGACTGAACTATGGCTACACCTTC.

V and J are TRBV6-2 or TRBV6-3 and TRBJ2-5; 14 bases align to TRBD2. J gave up 3 bases and V 2 bases, and 5 bases lay outside the gene matches. The CDR3 is 17 amino acids. From germline, CDR1 is MNHEY and CDR2 SVGEGT. CDR3 nucleotide sequence: TGTGCCAGCAGTTACCCGGGACTAGCGGGAGATGAAGAGACCCAGTACTTC. It encodes CASSYPGLAGDEETQYF.

In DNA form, the CDR3 reads TGTGCCAGCAGTTACCGGAACATTCAGTACTTC. This gives the protein CASSYRNIQYF. The rearrangement uses TRBV6-2 or TRBV6-3 and TRBJ2-4; D uncertain. The CDR3 has 11 amino acids. Germline V lookup: CDR1 MNHEY, CDR2 SVGEGT. The V end lost 2 bases, the J end lost 7 bases, and 3 bases lay between the germline ends.

The genes are TRBV4-3 and TRBJ2-1; 10 bases line up with TRBD2. The CDR3 contains 17 residues. Trimming removed 0 bases from V and 5 bases from J; junction bases left unmatched: 7. The germline CDR1 and CDR2 sequences are LGHNA and YSLEER. CDR3 bases: TGCGCCAGCAGCCAAGACCTAGCGGGAGAACTGAACAATGAGCAGTTCTTC. It specifies CASSQDLAGELNNEQFF.

The genes are TRBV4-1 and TRBJ2-7, with 8 positions matching TRBD2. V lost 0 bases, J lost 3 bases, and 10 bases stayed unmatched. This CDR3 is built from 17 residues. CDR1 is MGHRA, CDR2 YSYEKL, per germline. The CDR3 is CASSQDRVGGAVYEQYF. The CDR3 DNA reads TGCGCCAGCAGCCAAGATCGGGTCGGGGGGGCAGTCTACGAGCAGTACTTC.